This T cell receptor (beta chain) was found in a study of cytomegalovirus exposure and HLA in healthy donors. Overall study results and limits: According to the study, roughly 160 TCR beta chains were cytomegalovirus-associated. In a later analysis, productive TCRs from donors in an Asian-associated ancestry cluster reportedly carried fewer N-insertions than the cohort mean. Most subjects' HLA-A and HLA-B alleles were reportedly predicted from TCR beta sequences.

Germline CDR1 ENHRY, CDR2 SYGVKD. The CDR3 has 13 amino acids. V shed 4 bases and J shed 5 bases, with 11 bases lying between them. Turning to this clone: The antigen remains unidentified.

Use of 60 Vbeta and 13 Jbeta primers characterized the PCR. Measured with immunoSEQ multiplex PCR; TCRdb has only the in-frame clones, and not every one. The data hold under 85,000 clones, with around 80% observed a single time. Input material: PBMCs. This TCR was sampled from a woman in her thirties in good health and CMV-seronegative. The chain is built from TRBV10-3 and TRBJ1-1, with a tentative D call TRBD1 (5 bases). The CDR3 spells CAISGSGLTEAFF. CDR3 coding DNA: TGTGCCATCAGTGGTTCAGGGTTGACTGAAGCTTTCTTT.